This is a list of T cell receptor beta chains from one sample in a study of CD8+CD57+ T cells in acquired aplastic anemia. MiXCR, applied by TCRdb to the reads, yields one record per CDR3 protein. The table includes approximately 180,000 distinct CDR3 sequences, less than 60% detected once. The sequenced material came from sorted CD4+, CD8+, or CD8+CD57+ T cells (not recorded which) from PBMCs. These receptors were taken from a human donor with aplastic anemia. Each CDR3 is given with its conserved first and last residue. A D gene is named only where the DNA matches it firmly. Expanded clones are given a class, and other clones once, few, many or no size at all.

CDR3nt: TGTGCCAGCAGTCGGGACTGGAGTTCACCCCTCCACTTT; CDR3aa: CASSRDWSSPLHF; j_gene: TRBJ1-6; v_gene: TRBV25-1; d_gene: -; abundance: -
CDR3nt: TGCGCCAGCAGCCAAGGAGGCGGGGGAGTCGGCTACGAGCAGTACTTC; CDR3aa: CASSQGGGGVGYEQYF; j_gene: TRBJ2-7; v_gene: TRBV4-1; d_gene: TRBD2; abundance: -
CDR3nt: TGTGCCAGCAGTGATGGGACAGGGAGATACGAGCAGTACTTC; CDR3aa: CASSDGTGRYEQYF; j_gene: TRBJ2-7; v_gene: TRBV2; d_gene: TRBD1; abundance: -
CDR3nt: TGTGCCAGCAGCGAGGAGGGGACCCAGTACTTC; CDR3aa: CASSEEGTQYF; j_gene: TRBJ2-5; v_gene: TRBV14; d_gene: -; abundance: -
CDR3nt: TGTGCCAGCAGCGCCTCTGGGGGGGCCCAGAGTCGGTATGGCTACACCTTC; CDR3aa: CASSASGGAQSRYGYTF; j_gene: TRBJ1-2; v_gene: TRBV7-3; d_gene: -; abundance: many
CDR3nt: TGCAGCGCTAGTACAGGCGCCTCACCCCTCCACTTT; CDR3aa: CSASTGASPLHF; j_gene: TRBJ1-6; v_gene: TRBV20-1; d_gene: -; abundance: -
CDR3nt: TGTGCCAGCAGCTTAAGGAGCGGGGGGGATACGCAGTATTTT; CDR3aa: CASSLRSGGDTQYF; j_gene: TRBJ2-3; v_gene: TRBV7-3; d_gene: TRBD2; abundance: -
CDR3nt: TGCGCCAGCAGCAACTTCCGGCGACCTGGCTACACCTTC; CDR3aa: CASSNFRRPGYTF; j_gene: TRBJ1-2; v_gene: TRBV4-1; d_gene: -; abundance: many
CDR3nt: TGTGCCACCAAAGGGGGCGAGGCTGAAGCTTTCTTT; CDR3aa: CATKGGEAEAFF; j_gene: TRBJ1-1; v_gene: TRBV10-3; d_gene: TRBD1; abundance: -
CDR3nt: TGTGCCAGCAGCTCCCCCCCTTTGCGGGACGAGCAGTTCTTC; CDR3aa: CASSSPPLRDEQFF; j_gene: TRBJ2-1; v_gene: TRBV11-1; d_gene: -; abundance: -
CDR3nt: TGCGCCAGCAGCTTGGGTAGTACTAACTATGGCTACACCTTC; CDR3aa: CASSLGSTNYGYTF; j_gene: TRBJ1-2; v_gene: TRBV5-1; d_gene: -; abundance: many
CDR3nt: TGTGCCAGCAGTTTTGGCGGGGCAGCCTACGAGCAGTACTTC; CDR3aa: CASSFGGAAYEQYF; j_gene: TRBJ2-7; v_gene: TRBV12-3/TRBV12-4; d_gene: -; abundance: many
CDR3nt: TGTGCCAGCAAGGTCTCCCTAGCCCACGAGCAGTACTTC; CDR3aa: CASKVSLAHEQYF; j_gene: TRBJ2-7; v_gene: TRBV2; d_gene: -; abundance: -
CDR3nt: TGCAGTGCTAGAGCCTTGGCGGGGGGCTCTATCCAAGAGACCCAGTACTTC; CDR3aa: CSARALAGGSIQETQYF; j_gene: TRBJ2-5; v_gene: TRBV20-1; d_gene: TRBD2; abundance: many
CDR3nt: TGTGCCAGCAGCCCAGGGACTAGCGGGGGGATCGCCGGGGAGCTGTTTTTT; CDR3aa: CASSPGTSGGIAGELFF; j_gene: TRBJ2-2; v_gene: TRBV7-3; d_gene: TRBD2; abundance: -
CDR3nt: TGTGCCAGCAGCCCTCCAGGCGGGGAAGCTTTCTTT; CDR3aa: CASSPPGGEAFF; j_gene: TRBJ1-1; v_gene: TRBV6-1; d_gene: -; abundance: -
CDR3nt: TGTGCCATCAGTGAGTCGGGTCTGAACTACGAGCAGTACTTC; CDR3aa: CAISESGLNYEQYF; j_gene: TRBJ2-7; v_gene: TRBV10-3; d_gene: -; abundance: -
CDR3nt: TGCAGTGCTACCGGACAGGGTAGCACAGATACGCAGTATTTT; CDR3aa: CSATGQGSTDTQYF; j_gene: TRBJ2-3; v_gene: TRBV20-1; d_gene: TRBD1; abundance: -
CDR3nt: TGTGCCATCTCTGGACCAGGGAAAGAGACCCAGTACTTC; CDR3aa: CAISGPGKETQYF; j_gene: TRBJ2-5; v_gene: TRBV24-1; d_gene: -; abundance: few
CDR3nt: TGTGCCAGCAGCTTGGAGACTAGCGGGGGCCTCAGCTACGAGCAGTACTTC; CDR3aa: CASSLETSGGLSYEQYF; j_gene: TRBJ2-7; v_gene: TRBV5-6; d_gene: TRBD2; abundance: many
CDR3nt: TGTGCCAGCTCATTCGGGACGGGTGCAACTAATGAAAAACTGTTTTTT; CDR3aa: CASSFGTGATNEKLFF; j_gene: TRBJ1-4; v_gene: TRBV2; d_gene: -; abundance: once
CDR3nt: TGTGCCAGCAGCCGATCTAAGCCCGAGCATTTT; CDR3aa: CASSRSKPEHF; j_gene: TRBJ1-5; v_gene: TRBV2; d_gene: -; abundance: -
CDR3nt: TGTGCCAGCGATATAGATGCGCAGTATTTT; CDR3aa: CASDIDAQYF; j_gene: TRBJ2-3; v_gene: TRBV7-9; d_gene: -; abundance: -
CDR3nt: TGTGCCAGCAGCAGAAACCTAGGGGGGGGCACTGAAGCTTTCTTT; CDR3aa: CASSRNLGGGTEAFF; j_gene: TRBJ1-1; v_gene: TRBV7-2; d_gene: -; abundance: many
CDR3nt: TGCAGTGCGGCGGGGGCTACCTATGGCTACACCTTC; CDR3aa: CSAAGATYGYTF; j_gene: TRBJ1-2; v_gene: TRBV20-1; d_gene: -; abundance: -
CDR3nt: TGTGCCAGCAGTGCGGCAGGGGGCACAGATACGCAGTATTTT; CDR3aa: CASSAAGGTDTQYF; j_gene: TRBJ2-3; v_gene: TRBV27; d_gene: -; abundance: -
CDR3nt: TGTGCCAGCAGCCTTGATTCGGGGTACTATGGCTACACCTTC; CDR3aa: CASSLDSGYYGYTF; j_gene: TRBJ1-2; v_gene: TRBV5-6; d_gene: -; abundance: -
CDR3nt: TGCAGTGCTGGTGAGCGGGGGGCTAGTGGGGCCAACGTCCTGACTTTC; CDR3aa: CSAGERGASGANVLTF; j_gene: TRBJ2-6; v_gene: TRBV20-1; d_gene: TRBD2; abundance: -
CDR3nt: TGTGCCAGCAGTCATACCGGGACAGGGTTTGAATATGAGCAGTTCTTC; CDR3aa: CASSHTGTGFEYEQFF; j_gene: TRBJ2-1; v_gene: TRBV11-1; d_gene: TRBD1; abundance: -
CDR3nt: TGTGCCAGCAGCTTGGCAGGGGGCTATGTCTATGGCTACACCTTC; CDR3aa: CASSLAGGYVYGYTF; j_gene: TRBJ1-2; v_gene: TRBV5-8; d_gene: TRBD1; abundance: many
CDR3nt: TGTGCCTCCTACAATGAGCAGTTCTTC; CDR3aa: CASYNEQFF; j_gene: TRBJ2-1; v_gene: TRBV10-3; d_gene: -; abundance: -
CDR3nt: TGTGCCAGCAGCTTAGTTAAGGGGACAGTGGGGAGTGAGCAGTACTTC; CDR3aa: CASSLVKGTVGSEQYF; j_gene: TRBJ2-7; v_gene: TRBV7-8; d_gene: TRBD1; abundance: many
CDR3nt: TGTGCCGTACAGGGGTCCCAGACTGAAGCTTTCTTT; CDR3aa: CAVQGSQTEAFF; j_gene: TRBJ1-1; v_gene: TRBV7-3; d_gene: TRBD1; abundance: -
CDR3nt: TGCAGTGCTACTACCCCGTCAGGACTTAACAATGAGCAGTTCTTC; CDR3aa: CSATTPSGLNNEQFF; j_gene: TRBJ2-1; v_gene: TRBV20-1; d_gene: -; abundance: many
CDR3nt: TGCAGTGCTAGAGATAGGCGGTTCGCCTCTAATTCACCCCTCCACTTT; CDR3aa: CSARDRRFASNSPLHF; j_gene: TRBJ1-6; v_gene: TRBV20-1; d_gene: -; abundance: -
CDR3nt: TGCGCCAGCAGTGAGGACGGGTATACGCAGTATTTT; CDR3aa: CASSEDGYTQYF; j_gene: TRBJ2-3; v_gene: TRBV10-2; d_gene: -; abundance: many
CDR3nt: TGTGCCAGTAGTATCTCTAAAACGGGCGAAAAACTGTTTTTT; CDR3aa: CASSISKTGEKLFF; j_gene: TRBJ1-4; v_gene: TRBV19; d_gene: -; abundance: many
CDR3nt: TGTGCCAGCAGCTCTATCTTTATCAGGACAGGGAATTCACCCCTCCACTTT; CDR3aa: CASSSIFIRTGNSPLHF; j_gene: TRBJ1-6; v_gene: TRBV7-4; d_gene: TRBD1; abundance: -
CDR3nt: TGTGCCAGTAGTATCGGGACAGCTCAAGAGACCCAGCACTTC; CDR3aa: CASSIGTAQETQHF; j_gene: TRBJ2-5; v_gene: TRBV19; d_gene: TRBD1; abundance: many
CDR3nt: TGTGCCACCAGCACCGGCACAGGCCTCTCTGGAAACACCATATATTTT; CDR3aa: CATSTGTGLSGNTIYF; j_gene: TRBJ1-3; v_gene: TRBV15; d_gene: -; abundance: few
CDR3nt: TGTGCCAGCAGCGGGGGGGCTGGGGCCAACGTCCTGACTTTC; CDR3aa: CASSGGAGANVLTF; j_gene: TRBJ2-6; v_gene: TRBV2; d_gene: TRBD2; abundance: -
CDR3nt: TGCAGCGCCACTGGGGGTAACACAGTGGGTACGCAGTATTTT; CDR3aa: CSATGGNTVGTQYF; j_gene: TRBJ2-3; v_gene: TRBV29-1; d_gene: -; abundance: few
CDR3nt: TGTGCCAGCAGTTTATTCAGGGGCTCAGTAGCTTTCTTT; CDR3aa: CASSLFRGSVAFF; j_gene: TRBJ1-1; v_gene: TRBV28; d_gene: -; abundance: -
CDR3nt: TGTGCCAGCAGTCGCCCGGGACTAGCGGGGGGTGGCACCGGGGAGCTGTTTTTT; CDR3aa: CASSRPGLAGGGTGELFF; j_gene: TRBJ2-2; v_gene: TRBV2; d_gene: TRBD2; abundance: -
CDR3nt: TGTGCCAGCAGCCTTAAAGGAGGAAGGGCGACGAACACTGAAGCTTTCTTT; CDR3aa: CASSLKGGRATNTEAFF; j_gene: TRBJ1-1; v_gene: TRBV3-1; d_gene: -; abundance: -
CDR3nt: TGCAGCTCGACTACAGGGGGCGACTATGGCTACACCTTC; CDR3aa: CSSTTGGDYGYTF; j_gene: TRBJ1-2; v_gene: TRBV20-1; d_gene: TRBD1; abundance: many
CDR3nt: TGCGCCAGCAGCCAAGGGTGGATGAACACTGAAGCTTTCTTT; CDR3aa: CASSQGWMNTEAFF; j_gene: TRBJ1-1; v_gene: TRBV4-1; d_gene: -; abundance: once
CDR3nt: TGTGCCAGTAGTATCGGGACAGGGACCTATGGCTACACCTTC; CDR3aa: CASSIGTGTYGYTF; j_gene: TRBJ1-2; v_gene: TRBV19; d_gene: TRBD1; abundance: -
CDR3nt: TGCAGTGCTTCGATAATTAAAACAGGGTCGAAGGAGGACGAGCAGTACTTC; CDR3aa: CSASIIKTGSKEDEQYF; j_gene: TRBJ2-7; v_gene: TRBV20-1; d_gene: -; abundance: many
CDR3nt: TGTGCCAGCAGCCCCCCGGGGGCAGGGACAAGTGGCTACACCTTC; CDR3aa: CASSPPGAGTSGYTF; j_gene: TRBJ1-2; v_gene: TRBV7-9; d_gene: -; abundance: many
CDR3nt: TGTGCCATCAGTGGGGATGGGGGTGAAGCTTTCTTT; CDR3aa: CAISGDGGEAFF; j_gene: TRBJ1-1; v_gene: TRBV10-3; d_gene: -; abundance: many
CDR3nt: TGTGCCAGCAGTTACTCGAGGGGGTCCCCACAGTTCTTC; CDR3aa: CASSYSRGSPQFF; j_gene: TRBJ2-1; v_gene: TRBV6-5; d_gene: -; abundance: few
CDR3nt: TGTGCCAGCAGTGCCAATGGACGGACGAGCACAGATACGCAGTATTTT; CDR3aa: CASSANGRTSTDTQYF; j_gene: TRBJ2-3; v_gene: TRBV6-1; d_gene: -; abundance: few